The T cell receptor (beta chain) under discussion was sequenced for a study of blood T cell repertoires in COVID-19. The V gene end was trimmed by 5 bases and the J gene end by 3 bases; junction bases not matched to a gene: 4. Germline V lookup: CDR1 MNHEY, CDR2 SVGAGI. The CDR3 is made up of 14 amino acids. TCRdb's table, derived via immunoSEQ multiplex PCR, lists solely in-frame clones and lacks some. The profile covers 270,000 or so clones, with roughly 84% appearing a single time and 3.4% taken by the ten largest. Sequenced: PBMCs or T cells enriched from blood (not recorded which). The TCR sequence derives from a man in his fifties or sixties who had recovered from COVID-19. The rearrangement links TRBV6-5 to TRBJ2-7; 10 bases match TRBD2. CDR3 nucleotides: TGTGCCAGCAGTAGCGGGGGGGCCGGCTACGAGCAGTACTTC. Protein product: CASSSGGAGYEQYF.